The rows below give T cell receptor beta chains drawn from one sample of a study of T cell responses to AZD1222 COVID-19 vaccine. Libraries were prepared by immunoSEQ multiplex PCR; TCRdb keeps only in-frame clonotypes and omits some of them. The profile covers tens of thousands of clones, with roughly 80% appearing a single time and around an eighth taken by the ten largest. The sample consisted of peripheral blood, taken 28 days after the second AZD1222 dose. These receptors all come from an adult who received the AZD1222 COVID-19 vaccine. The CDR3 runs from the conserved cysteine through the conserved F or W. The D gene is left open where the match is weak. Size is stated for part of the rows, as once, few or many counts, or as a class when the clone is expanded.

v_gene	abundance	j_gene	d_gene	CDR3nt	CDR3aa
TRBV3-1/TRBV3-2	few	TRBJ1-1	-	TGTGCCAGCAGCCAGAGCAGGAGCGGGGTTGAAGCTTTCTTT	CASSQSRSGVEAFF
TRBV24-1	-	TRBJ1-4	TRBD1	TGTGCCACCAGTGATCAGCGGCAGGGGGGTGAAAAACTGTTTTTT	CATSDQRQGGEKLFF
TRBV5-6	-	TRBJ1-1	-	TGTGCCAGCAGCACCATGGACGGTCTGAACACTGAAGCTTTCTTT	CASSTMDGLNTEAFF
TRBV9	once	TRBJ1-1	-	TGTGCCAGCAGCGTAGAATCTGGGTGGGGGGCGTATACTGAAGCTTTCTTT	CASSVESGWGAYTEAFF
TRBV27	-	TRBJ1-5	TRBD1	TGTGCCAGCAGTCGGGGACAGGGACTTTATAGCAATCAGCCCCAGCATTTT	CASSRGQGLYSNQPQHF
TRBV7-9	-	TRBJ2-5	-	TGTGCCAGCAGCTTAGGCGGGGACCAAGAGACCCAGTACTTC	CASSLGGDQETQYF
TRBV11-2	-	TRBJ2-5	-	TGTGCCAGCAGCAAGAACTGGGGGCAAGAGACCCAGTACTTC	CASSKNWGQETQYF
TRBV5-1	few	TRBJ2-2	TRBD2	TGCGCCAGCAGCTTGGGGACTAGGAACACCGGGGAGCTGTTTTTT	CASSLGTRNTGELFF
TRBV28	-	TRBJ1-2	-	TGTGCCAGCAGTTTAGATATCGGGGCCACTTTTGACTATGGCTACACCTTC	CASSLDIGATFDYGYTF
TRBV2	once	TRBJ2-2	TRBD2	TGTGCCAGCAGTGAAGTAGGACTAGCGGGAGGGTTTGGGCTGTTTTTT	CASSEVGLAGGFGLFF
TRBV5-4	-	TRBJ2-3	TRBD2	TGTGCCAGCAGCACTGACCCCCTAGCTCGGGGGGGGGCAGATACGCAGTATTTT	CASSTDPLARGGADTQYF
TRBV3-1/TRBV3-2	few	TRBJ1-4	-	TGTGCCAGCAGCCAAACGCACGGGGGATACGAAAAACTGTTTTTT	CASSQTHGGYEKLFF
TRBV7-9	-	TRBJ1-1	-	TGTGCCAGCAGCTCGGACCCTAGACAGGCGAAGAACACTGAAGCTTTCTTT	CASSSDPRQAKNTEAFF
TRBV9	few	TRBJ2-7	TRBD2	TGTGCCAGCAGCGTAGACGATCCCGGGGGGTGGCAGTACTTC	CASSVDDPGGWQYF
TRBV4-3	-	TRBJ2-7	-	TGCGCCAGCAGCCAAGATATCCGGGTTGAGCAGTACTTC	CASSQDIRVEQYF
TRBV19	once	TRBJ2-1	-	TGTGCCAGTAAGGGCCTAGTCTCCAATGAGCAGTTCTTC	CASKGLVSNEQFF
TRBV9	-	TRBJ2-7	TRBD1	TGTGCCAGCAACGTTTGGGGACAGGACCATACACCGTGGGACTACGAGCAGTACTTC	CASNVWGQDHTPWDYEQYF
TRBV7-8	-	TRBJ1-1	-	TGTGCCAGCAGCACCCGAGGCCGTAACACTGAAGCTTTCTTT	CASSTRGRNTEAFF
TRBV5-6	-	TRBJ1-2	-	TGTGCCAGCAGCTTGGTTCCCATTCCTCATGGCTACACCTTC	CASSLVPIPHGYTF
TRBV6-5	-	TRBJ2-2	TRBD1	TGTGCCAGCAGTTACTCGACAGGGGTCACCGGGGAGCTGTTTTTT	CASSYSTGVTGELFF
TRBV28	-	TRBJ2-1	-	TGTGCAGCAGGGCGGGACTCCTACAATGAGCAGTTCTTC	CAAGRDSYNEQFF
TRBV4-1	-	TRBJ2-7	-	TGCGCCAGCAGCCAAGATAACCCTCAATGGGCCGAGCAGTACTTC	CASSQDNPQWAEQYF
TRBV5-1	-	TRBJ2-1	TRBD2	TGCGCCAGCAGCTTGGCGGCAGGGAGGGATGAGCAGTTCTTC	CASSLAAGRDEQFF
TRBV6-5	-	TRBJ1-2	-	TGTGCCACAGAAACAGCTAACTATGGCTACACCTTC	CATETANYGYTF
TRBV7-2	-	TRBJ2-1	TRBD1	TGTGCCAGCAGCTTAGTGAGCGGTAGGGGGCCTTACAATGAGCAGTTCTTC	CASSLVSGRGPYNEQFF
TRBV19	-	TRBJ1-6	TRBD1	TGTGCCAGTAGTTCCGGACAGGAAATCGCTTCACCCCTCCACTTT	CASSSGQEIASPLHF
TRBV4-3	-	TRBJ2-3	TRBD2	TGCGCCAGCAGCCAAGAGGCGCTAGCGGGGGTACTTACGCAGTATTTT	CASSQEALAGVLTQYF